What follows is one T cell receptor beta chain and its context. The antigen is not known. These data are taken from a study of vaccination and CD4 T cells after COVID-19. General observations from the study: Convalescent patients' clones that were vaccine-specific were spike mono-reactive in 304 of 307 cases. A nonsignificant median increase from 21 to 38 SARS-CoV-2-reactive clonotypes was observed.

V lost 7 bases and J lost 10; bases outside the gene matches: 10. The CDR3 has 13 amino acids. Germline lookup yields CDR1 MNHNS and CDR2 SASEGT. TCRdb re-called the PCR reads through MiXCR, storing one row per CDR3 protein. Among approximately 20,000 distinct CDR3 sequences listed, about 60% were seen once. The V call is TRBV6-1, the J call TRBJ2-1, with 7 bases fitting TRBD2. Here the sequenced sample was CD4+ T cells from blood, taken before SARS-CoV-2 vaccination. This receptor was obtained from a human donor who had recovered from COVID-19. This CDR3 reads CASTTGSSGEQFF. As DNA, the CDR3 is TGTGCCAGCACCACGGGGAGTAGCGGGGAGCAGTTCTTC.